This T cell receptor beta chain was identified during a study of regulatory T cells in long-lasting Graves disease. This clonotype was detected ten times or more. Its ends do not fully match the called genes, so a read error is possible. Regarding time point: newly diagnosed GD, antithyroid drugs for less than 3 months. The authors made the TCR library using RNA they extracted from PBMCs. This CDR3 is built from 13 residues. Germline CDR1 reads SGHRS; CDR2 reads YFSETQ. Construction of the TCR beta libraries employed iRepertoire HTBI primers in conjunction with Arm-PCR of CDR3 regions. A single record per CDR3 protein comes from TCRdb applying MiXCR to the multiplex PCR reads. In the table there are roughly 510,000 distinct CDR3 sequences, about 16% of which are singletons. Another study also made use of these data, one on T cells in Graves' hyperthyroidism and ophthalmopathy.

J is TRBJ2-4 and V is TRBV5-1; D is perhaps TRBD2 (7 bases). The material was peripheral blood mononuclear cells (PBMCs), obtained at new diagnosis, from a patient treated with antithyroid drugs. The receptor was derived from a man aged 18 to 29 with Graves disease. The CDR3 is CASSPRGGNIQYF. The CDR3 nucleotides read TGTGCCAGCAGTCCCAGGGGAGGGAACATTCAGTACTTC. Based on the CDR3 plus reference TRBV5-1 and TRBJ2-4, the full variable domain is KAGVTQTPRYLIKTRGQQVTLSCSPISGHRSVSWYQQTPGQGLQFLFEYFSETQRNKGNFPGRFSGRQFSNSRSEMNVSTLELGDSALYLCASSPRGGNIQYFGAGTRLSVL.